The clone carrying this TCR beta chain was recorded many times. Sorted cells reached over 95% purity in every population. The data belong to a study of beta chain features in type 1 diabetes. The isolated RNA, all of it, was reverse transcribed, so expressed TCRB transcripts were what got sequenced. Clones were sequenced by immunoSEQ multiplex PCR, and TCRdb holds only the in-frame ones, with some missing. The table records a few hundred thousand clones, about 11% of them present only once. The clonotype was recovered from a man aged 18 to 29 in good health. The source material was central memory CD4+ T cells from blood.

CDR3 coding DNA: TGTGCCAGCAGCCCTTCTCCGGCCGGGTTTCAGTACTTC. It yields the protein CASSPSPAGFQYF. The chain is built from TRBV7-9 and TRBJ2-4; D gene uncertain. Germline V lookup: CDR1 SEHNR, CDR2 FQNEAQ (reference sequence). V was trimmed by 5 bases and J by 11 bases, leaving 16 bases between them. The CDR3 spans 13 residues.